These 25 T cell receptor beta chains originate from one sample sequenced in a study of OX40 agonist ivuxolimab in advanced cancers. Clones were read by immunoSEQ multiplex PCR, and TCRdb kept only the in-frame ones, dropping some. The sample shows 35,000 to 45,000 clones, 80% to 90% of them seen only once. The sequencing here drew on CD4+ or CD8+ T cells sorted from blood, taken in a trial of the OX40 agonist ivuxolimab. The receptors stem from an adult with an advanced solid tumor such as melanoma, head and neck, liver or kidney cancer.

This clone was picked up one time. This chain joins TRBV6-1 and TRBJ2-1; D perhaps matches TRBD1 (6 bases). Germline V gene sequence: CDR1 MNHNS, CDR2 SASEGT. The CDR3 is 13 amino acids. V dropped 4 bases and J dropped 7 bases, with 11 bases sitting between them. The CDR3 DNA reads TGTGCCAGCAGTGGGGGGCAGGGGAATGAGCAGTTCTTC. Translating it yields CASSGGQGNEQFF.

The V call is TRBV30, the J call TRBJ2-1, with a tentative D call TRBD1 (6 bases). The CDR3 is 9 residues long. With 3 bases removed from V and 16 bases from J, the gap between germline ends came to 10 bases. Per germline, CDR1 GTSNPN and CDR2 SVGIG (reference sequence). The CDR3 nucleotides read TGTGCCTGGAGCATGGACAGCTTCTTC. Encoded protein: CAWSMDSFF.

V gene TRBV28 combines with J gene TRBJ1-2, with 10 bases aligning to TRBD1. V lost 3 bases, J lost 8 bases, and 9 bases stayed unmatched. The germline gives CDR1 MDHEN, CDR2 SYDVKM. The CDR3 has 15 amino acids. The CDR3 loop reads CASSFLGQGIVGYTF. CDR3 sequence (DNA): TGTGCCAGCAGTTTCTTGGGACAGGGGATTGTCGGCTACACCTTC.

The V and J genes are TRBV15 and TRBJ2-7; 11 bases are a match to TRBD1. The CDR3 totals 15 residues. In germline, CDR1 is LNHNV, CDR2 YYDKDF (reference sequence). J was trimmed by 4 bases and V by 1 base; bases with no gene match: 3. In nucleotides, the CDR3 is TGTGCCACCAGCAGAGGGGGACAGGGGGGATACGAGCAGTACTTC. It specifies CATSRGGQGGYEQYF.

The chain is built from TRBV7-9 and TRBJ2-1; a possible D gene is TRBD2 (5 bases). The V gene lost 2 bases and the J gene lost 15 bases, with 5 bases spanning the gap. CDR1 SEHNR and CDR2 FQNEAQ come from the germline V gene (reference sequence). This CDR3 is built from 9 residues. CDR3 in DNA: TGTGCCAGCAGCTTAAGCGGGTTCTTC. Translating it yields CASSLSGFF.

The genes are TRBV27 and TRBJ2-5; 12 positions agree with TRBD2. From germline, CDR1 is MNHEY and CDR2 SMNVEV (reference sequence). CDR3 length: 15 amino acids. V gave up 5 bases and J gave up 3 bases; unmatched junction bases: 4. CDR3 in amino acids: CASSTRLAGEETQYF. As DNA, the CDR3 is TGTGCCAGCAGTACGCGACTAGCGGGGGAAGAGACCCAGTACTTC.

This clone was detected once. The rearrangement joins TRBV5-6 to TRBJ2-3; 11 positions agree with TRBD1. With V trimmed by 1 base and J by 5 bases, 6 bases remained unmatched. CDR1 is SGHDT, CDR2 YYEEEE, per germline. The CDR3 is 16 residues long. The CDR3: CASSLRTGGAGDTQYF. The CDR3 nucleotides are TGTGCCAGCAGCTTGCGGACAGGGGGCGCGGGAGATACGCAGTATTTT. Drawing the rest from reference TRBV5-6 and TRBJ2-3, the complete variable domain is DAGVTQSPTHLIKTRGQQVTLRCSPKSGHDTVSWYQQALGQGPQFIFQYYEEEERQRGNFPDRFSGHQFPNYSSELNVNALLLGDSALYLCASSLRTGGAGDTQYFGPGTRLTVL.

In DNA form, the CDR3 reads TGTGCCAGCAGCCAAGTGATGGGACAGGGGGATACTGAAGCTTTCTTT. It encodes CASSQVMGQGDTEAFF. V is TRBV4-2 and J is TRBJ1-1, with 11 bases lining up with TRBD1. The V gene's germline CDR1 is LGHNA and CDR2 YNFKEQ. The V gene end was trimmed by 1 base and the J gene end by 5 bases; junction bases not matched to a gene: 6. This CDR3 has 16 amino acids.

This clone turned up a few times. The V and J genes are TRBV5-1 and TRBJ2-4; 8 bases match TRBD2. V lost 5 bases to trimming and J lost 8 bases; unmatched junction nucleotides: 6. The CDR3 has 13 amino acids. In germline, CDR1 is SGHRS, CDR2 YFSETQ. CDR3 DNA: TGCGCCAGCAGGCAAGCGGGAGAGGACATTCAGTACTTC. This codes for CASRQAGEDIQYF.

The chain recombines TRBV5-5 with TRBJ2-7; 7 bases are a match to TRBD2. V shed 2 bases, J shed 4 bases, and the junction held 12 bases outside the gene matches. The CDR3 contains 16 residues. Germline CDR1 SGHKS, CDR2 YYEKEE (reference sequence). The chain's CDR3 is CASSFQEAGNGYEQYF. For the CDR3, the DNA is TGTGCCAGCAGCTTCCAGGAAGCGGGAAACGGTTACGAGCAGTACTTC.

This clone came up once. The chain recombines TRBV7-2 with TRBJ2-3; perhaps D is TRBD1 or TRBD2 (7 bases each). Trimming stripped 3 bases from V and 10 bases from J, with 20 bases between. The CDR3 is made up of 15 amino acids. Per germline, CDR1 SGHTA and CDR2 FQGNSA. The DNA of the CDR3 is TGTGCCAGCAGCTTCCCAGAGGGGGCCCGGGGGGCGCAGTATTTT. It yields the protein CASSFPEGARGAQYF.

CDR3 region: CASSFTGGDRTEAFF. The DNA of the CDR3 is TGTGCCAGCAGTTTCACAGGGGGCGATCGCACTGAAGCTTTCTTT. The chain is built from TRBV13 and TRBJ1-1; 9 bases are a match to TRBD1. The CDR3 is made up of 15 amino acids. V trimming: 6 bases; J trimming: 4 bases; junction bases outside the gene matches: 9. CDR1 and CDR2 (germline): PRHDT, FYEKMQ (reference sequence).

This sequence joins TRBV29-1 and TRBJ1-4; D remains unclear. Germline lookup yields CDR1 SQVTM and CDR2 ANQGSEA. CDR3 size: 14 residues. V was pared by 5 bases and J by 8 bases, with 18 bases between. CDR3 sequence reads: CSVTTGYMDEKLFF. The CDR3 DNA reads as TGCAGCGTTACGACCGGGTATATGGACGAAAAACTGTTTTTT. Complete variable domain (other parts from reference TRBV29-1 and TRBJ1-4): SAVISQKPSRDICQRGTSLTIQCQVDSQVTMMFWYRQQPGQSLTLIATANQGSEATYESGFVIDKFPISRPNLTFSTLTVSNMSPEDSSIYLCSVTTGYMDEKLFFGSGTQLSVL.

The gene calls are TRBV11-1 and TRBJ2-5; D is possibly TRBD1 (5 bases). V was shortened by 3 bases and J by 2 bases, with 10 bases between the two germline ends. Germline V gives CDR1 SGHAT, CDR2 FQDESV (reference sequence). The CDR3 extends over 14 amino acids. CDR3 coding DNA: TGTGCCAGCAGCTTTCCAGGGTTACAAGAGACCCAGTACTTC. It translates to CASSFPGLQETQYF.

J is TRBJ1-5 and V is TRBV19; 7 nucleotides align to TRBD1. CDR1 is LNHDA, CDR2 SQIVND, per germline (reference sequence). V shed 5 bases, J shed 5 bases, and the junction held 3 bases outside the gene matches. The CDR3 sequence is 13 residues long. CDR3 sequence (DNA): TGTGCCAGTAGTCGGGACAGAGATCAGCCCCAGCATTTT. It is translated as CASSRDRDQPQHF.

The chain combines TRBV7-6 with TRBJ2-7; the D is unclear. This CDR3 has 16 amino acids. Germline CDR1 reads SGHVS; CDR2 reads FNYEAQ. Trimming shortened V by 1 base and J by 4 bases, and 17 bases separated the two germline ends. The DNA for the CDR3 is TGTGCCAGCAGCTTAGGCGGAACGGCGCCGGTGTACGAGCAGTACTTC. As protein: CASSLGGTAPVYEQYF.

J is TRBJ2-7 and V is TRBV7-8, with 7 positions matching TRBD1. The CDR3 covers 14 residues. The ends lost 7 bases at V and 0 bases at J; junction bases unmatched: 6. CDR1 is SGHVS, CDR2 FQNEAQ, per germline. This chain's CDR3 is CASNRDRDSYEQYF. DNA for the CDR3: TGTGCCAGCAACCGAGACAGGGACTCCTACGAGCAGTACTTC.

The CDR3 DNA sequence: TGTGCCATCAGTCCGGGACAGGGGGCGGGAGAGGCTTTCTTT. As protein: CAISPGQGAGEAFF. The V call is TRBV10-3, the J call TRBJ1-1; 12 nucleotides match TRBD1. Germline assignment: CDR1 ENHRY and CDR2 SYGVKD. The CDR3 contains 14 residues. The V segment lost 5 bases and the J segment 11 bases; nucleotides outside the gene matches: 9.

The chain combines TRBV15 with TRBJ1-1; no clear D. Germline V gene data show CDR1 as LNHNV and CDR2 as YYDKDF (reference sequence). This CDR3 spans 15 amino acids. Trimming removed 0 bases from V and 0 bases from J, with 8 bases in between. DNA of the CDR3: TGTGCCACCAGCAGAGATCCCCAGGTGAACACTGAAGCTTTCTTT. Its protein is CATSRDPQVNTEAFF. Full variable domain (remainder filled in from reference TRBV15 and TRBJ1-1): DAMVIQNPRYQVTQFGKPVTLSCSQTLNHNVMYWYQQKSSQAPKLLFHYYDKDFNNEADTPDNFQSRRPNTSFCFLDIRSPGLGDTAMYLCATSRDPQVNTEAFFGQGTRLTVV.

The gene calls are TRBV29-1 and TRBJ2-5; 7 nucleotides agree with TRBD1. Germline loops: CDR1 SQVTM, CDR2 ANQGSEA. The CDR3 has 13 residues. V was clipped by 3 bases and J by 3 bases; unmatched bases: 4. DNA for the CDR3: TGCAGCGTTGAGAGGGGGCGGAAAGAGACCCAGTACTTC. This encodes CSVERGRKETQYF.

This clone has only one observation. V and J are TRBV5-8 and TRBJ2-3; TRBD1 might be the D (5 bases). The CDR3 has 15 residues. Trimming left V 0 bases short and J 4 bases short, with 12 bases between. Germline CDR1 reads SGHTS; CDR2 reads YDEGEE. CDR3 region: CASSLAGSGSDTQYF. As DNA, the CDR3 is TGTGCCAGCAGCTTGGCCGGTTCAGGGTCAGATACGCAGTATTTT.

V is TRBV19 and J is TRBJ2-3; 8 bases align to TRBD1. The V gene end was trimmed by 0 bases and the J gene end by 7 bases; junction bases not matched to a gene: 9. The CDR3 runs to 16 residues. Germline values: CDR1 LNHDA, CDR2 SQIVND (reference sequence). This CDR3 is CASSIDPGQGMNTQYF. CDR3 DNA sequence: TGTGCCAGTAGTATAGATCCCGGACAGGGAATGAATACGCAGTATTTT.

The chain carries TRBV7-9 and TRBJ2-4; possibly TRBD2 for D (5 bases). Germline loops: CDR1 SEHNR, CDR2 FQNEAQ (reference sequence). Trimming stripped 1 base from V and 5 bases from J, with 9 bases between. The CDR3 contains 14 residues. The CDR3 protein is CASSLGGIENIQYF. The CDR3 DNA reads TGTGCCAGCAGCTTAGGAGGGATCGAAAACATTCAGTACTTC.

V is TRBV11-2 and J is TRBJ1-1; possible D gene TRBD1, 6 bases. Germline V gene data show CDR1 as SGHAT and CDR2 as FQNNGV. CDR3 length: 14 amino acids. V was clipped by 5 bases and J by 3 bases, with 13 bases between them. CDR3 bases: TGTGCCAGCAGCATCAGGGGCGCGTACACTGAAGCTTTCTTT. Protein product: CASSIRGAYTEAFF.

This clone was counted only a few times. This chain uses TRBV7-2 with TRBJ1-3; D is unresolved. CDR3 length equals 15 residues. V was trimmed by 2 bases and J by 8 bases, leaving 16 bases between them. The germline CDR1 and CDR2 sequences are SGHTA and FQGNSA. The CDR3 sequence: CASSLSPGLGYTIYF. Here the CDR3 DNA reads TGTGCCAGCAGCTTAAGTCCGGGGTTAGGATACACCATATATTTT. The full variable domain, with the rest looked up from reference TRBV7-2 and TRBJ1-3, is GAGVSQSPSNKVTEKGKDVELRCDPISGHTALYWYRQSLGQGLEFLIYFQGNSAPDKSGLPSDRFSAERTGGSVSTLTIQRTQQEDSAVYLCASSLSPGLGYTIYFGEGSWLTVV.